This paragraph reports one TCR beta chain. Its antigen is undetermined. Assay: immunoSEQ multiplex PCR; the TCRdb copy retains only in-frame clones and omits some. Of approximately 65,000 clones in the sample, roughly 78% are singletons; the top ten hold 0.4% to 0.45%. The entry originates in a study of siplizumab effects on memory and regulatory T cells. Study conclusions and caveats: Unstimulated subsets were the mapping target of only a minor fraction of alloreactive clones. Only a minority of proliferating CD4+ or CD8+ clones had an assignable naive or memory phenotype, with roughly 80-97% lacking one. The apparent diversity of naive T cells exceeded that of memory cells, and naive T cells seemed to make a major contribution to the alloresponse.

Sequenced sample: memory CD4+ T cells sorted from blood. The TCR comes from a human donor in good health.

CDR3: CASSELRDATNEKLFF. In nucleotides, the CDR3 is TGTGCCAGCAGTGAATTGAGGGATGCAACTAATGAAAAACTGTTTTTT. The rearrangement uses TRBV25-1 and TRBJ1-4; unclear D gene. Germline loops: CDR1 MGHDK, CDR2 SYGVNS. The CDR3 is 16 residues long. Trimming took 1 base from V and 0 from J, leaving 9 bases between them.